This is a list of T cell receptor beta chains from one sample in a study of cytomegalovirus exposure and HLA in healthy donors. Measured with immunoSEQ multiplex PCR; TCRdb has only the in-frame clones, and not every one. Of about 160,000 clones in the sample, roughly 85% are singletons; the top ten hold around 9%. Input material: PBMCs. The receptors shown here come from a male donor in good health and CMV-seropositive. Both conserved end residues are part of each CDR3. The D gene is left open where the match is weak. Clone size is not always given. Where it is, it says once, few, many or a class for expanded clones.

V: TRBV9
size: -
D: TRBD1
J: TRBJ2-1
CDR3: CASSVHDRGGYNEQFF
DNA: TGTGCCAGCAGCGTCCATGACAGGGGGGGATACAATGAGCAGTTCTTC

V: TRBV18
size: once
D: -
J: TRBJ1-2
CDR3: CASSPVRGLDYGYTF
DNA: TGTGCCAGCTCACCTGTTCGGGGTTTGGACTATGGCTACACCTTC

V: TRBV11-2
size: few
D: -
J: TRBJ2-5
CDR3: CASSTPGSKKSQYF
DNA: TGTGCCAGCAGCACCCCGGGATCAAAAAAGTCCCAGTACTTC

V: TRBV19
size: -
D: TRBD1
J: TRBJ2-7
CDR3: CASSGTGVNYEQYF
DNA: TGTGCCAGTAGTGGGACAGGGGTTAACTACGAGCAGTACTTC

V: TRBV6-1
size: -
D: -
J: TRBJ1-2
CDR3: CASLVAAGSNYGYTF
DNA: TGTGCCAGCCTCGTAGCGGCAGGCTCGAACTATGGCTACACCTTC

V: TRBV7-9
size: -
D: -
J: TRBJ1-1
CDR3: CASSLGARGTEAFF
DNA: TGTGCCAGCAGCTTAGGGGCCCGGGGCACTGAAGCTTTCTTT

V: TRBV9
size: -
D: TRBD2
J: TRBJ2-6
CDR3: CASSEGGSGANVLTF
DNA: TGTGCCAGCAGCGAGGGAGGGTCTGGGGCCAACGTCCTGACTTTC

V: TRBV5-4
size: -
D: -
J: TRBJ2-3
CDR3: CASSPGTIDTQYF
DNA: TGTGCCAGCAGCCCCGGGACAATAGATACGCAGTATTTT

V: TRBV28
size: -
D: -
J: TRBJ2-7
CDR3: CASGGYPSYEQYF
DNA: TGTGCCAGCGGGGGCTACCCCTCCTACGAGCAGTACTTC

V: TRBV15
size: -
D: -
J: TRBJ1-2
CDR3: CATSSEGLEDYGYTF
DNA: TGTGCCACCAGCTCAGAGGGATTGGAGGACTATGGCTACACCTTC

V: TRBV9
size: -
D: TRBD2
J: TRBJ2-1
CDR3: CASSLAGANNEQFF
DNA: TGTGCCAGCAGCCTAGCGGGAGCTAACAATGAGCAGTTCTTC

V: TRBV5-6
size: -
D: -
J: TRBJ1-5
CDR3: CASSLGRLSNQPQHF
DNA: TGTGCCAGCAGCTTAGGCAGACTTAGCAATCAGCCCCAGCATTTT

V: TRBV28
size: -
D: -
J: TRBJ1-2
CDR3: CASSTGSNNYGYTF
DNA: TGTGCCAGCAGTACCGGGTCTAATAACTATGGCTACACCTTC

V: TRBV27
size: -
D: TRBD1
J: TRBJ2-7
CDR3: CASSSSGTGPYEQYF
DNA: TGTGCCAGCAGTTCCTCGGGGACAGGGCCCTACGAGCAGTACTTC

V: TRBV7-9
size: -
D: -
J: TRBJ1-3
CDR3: CASSSNRNSGNTIYF
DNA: TGTGCCAGCAGCTCGAACAGGAACTCTGGAAACACCATATATTTT

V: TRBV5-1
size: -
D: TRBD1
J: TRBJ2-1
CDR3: CASSQADRGAFDEQFF
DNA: TGCGCCAGCAGCCAAGCCGACAGGGGGGCTTTCGATGAGCAGTTCTTC

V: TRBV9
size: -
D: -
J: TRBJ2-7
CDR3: CASSVGAGLTYEQYF
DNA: TGTGCCAGCAGCGTAGGGGCGGGACTCACCTACGAGCAGTACTTC

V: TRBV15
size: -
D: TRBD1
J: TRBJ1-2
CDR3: CATSRDRGVKAGYTF
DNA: TGTGCCACTAGCAGGGACAGGGGTGTGAAAGCTGGCTACACCTTC

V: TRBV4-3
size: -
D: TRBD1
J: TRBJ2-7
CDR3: CASSQDRDRGPHEQYF
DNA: TGCGCCAGCAGCCAAGATCGGGACAGGGGGCCGCACGAGCAGTACTTC

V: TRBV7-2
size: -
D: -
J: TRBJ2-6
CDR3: CASSLGLGAISGANGLTF
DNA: TGTGCCAGCAGCTTAGGTCTGGGGGCCATCTCTGGGGCCAACGGCCTGACTTTC

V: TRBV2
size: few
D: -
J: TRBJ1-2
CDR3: CALGLLANYGYTF
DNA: TGTGCCTTGGGCCTCCTGGCTAACTATGGCTACACCTTC

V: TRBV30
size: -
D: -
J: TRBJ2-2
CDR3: CAWTPSPGPGIGELFF
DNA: TGTGCCTGGACCCCCAGTCCCGGGCCGGGGATCGGGGAGCTGTTTTTT

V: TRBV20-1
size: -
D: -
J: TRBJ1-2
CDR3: CSASKGVGYTF
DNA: TGCAGTGCTTCCAAGGGGGTGGGCTACACCTTC

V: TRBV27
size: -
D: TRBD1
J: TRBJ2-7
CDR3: CASSIITGDTYEQYF
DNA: TGTGCCAGCAGTATCATAACAGGGGACACCTACGAGCAGTACTTC

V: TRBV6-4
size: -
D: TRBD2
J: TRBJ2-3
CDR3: CASSTGAGETDTQYF
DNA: TGTGCCAGCAGTACCGGCGCGGGAGAGACAGATACGCAGTATTTT

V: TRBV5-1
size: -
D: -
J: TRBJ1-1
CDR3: CASSLVGGGTEAFF
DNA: TGCGCCAGCAGCTTGGTAGGGGGAGGGACTGAAGCTTTCTTT

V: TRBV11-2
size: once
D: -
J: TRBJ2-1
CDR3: CASSYPLASYNEQFF
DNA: TGTGCCAGCAGCTACCCGCTAGCGTCCTACAATGAGCAGTTCTTC

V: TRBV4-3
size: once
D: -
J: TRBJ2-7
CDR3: CASSQDPQRSYEQYF
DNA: TGCGCCAGCAGCCAAGATCCACAGCGGAGCTACGAGCAGTACTTC

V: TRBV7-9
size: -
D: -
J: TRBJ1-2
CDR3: CASSSPGLTFYGYTF
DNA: TGTGCCAGCAGCTCCCCCGGACTTACATTCTATGGCTACACCTTC

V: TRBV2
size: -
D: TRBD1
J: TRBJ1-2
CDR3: CASSERQGKGYGYTF
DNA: TGTGCCAGCAGTGAACGACAGGGGAAGGGCTATGGCTACACCTTC

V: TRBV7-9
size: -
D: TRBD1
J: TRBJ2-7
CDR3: CASSRGQGNNEQYF
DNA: TGTGCCAGCAGCCGGGGACAGGGTAACAACGAGCAGTACTTC

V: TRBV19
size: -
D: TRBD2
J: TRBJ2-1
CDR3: CATVRGLAGTYNEQFF
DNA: TGTGCCACCGTACGTGGACTAGCGGGAACCTACAATGAGCAGTTCTTC

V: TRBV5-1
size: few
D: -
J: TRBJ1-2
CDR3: CASSLETGFGYTF
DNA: TGCGCCAGCAGCTTGGAGACAGGATTTGGCTACACCTTC

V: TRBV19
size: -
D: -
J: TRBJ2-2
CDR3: CASSITGNTGELFF
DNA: TGTGCCAGTAGTATAACAGGAAACACCGGGGAGCTGTTTTTT

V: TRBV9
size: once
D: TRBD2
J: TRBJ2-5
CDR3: CASSPGGRAQETQYF
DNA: TGTGCCAGCAGCCCTGGCGGGAGGGCCCAGGAGACCCAGTACTTC

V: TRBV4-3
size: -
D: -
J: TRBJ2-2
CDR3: CASSEGLGLPSGGELFF
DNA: TGCGCCAGCAGCGAAGGCTTGGGACTCCCAAGTGGCGGGGAGCTGTTTTTT